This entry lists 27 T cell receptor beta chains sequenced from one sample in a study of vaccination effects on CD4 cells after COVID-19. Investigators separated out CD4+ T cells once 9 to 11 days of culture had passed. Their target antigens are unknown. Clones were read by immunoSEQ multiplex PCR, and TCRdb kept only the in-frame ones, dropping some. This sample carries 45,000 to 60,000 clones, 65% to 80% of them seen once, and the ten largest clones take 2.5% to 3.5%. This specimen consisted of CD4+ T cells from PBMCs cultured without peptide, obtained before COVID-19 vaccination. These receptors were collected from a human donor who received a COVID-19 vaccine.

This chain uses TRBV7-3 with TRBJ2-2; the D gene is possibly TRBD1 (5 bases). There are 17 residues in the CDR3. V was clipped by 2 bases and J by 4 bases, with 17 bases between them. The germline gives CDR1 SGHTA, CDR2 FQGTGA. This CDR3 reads CASSLGSARVGTGELFF. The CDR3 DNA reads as TGTGCCAGCAGCTTAGGAAGTGCCAGGGTCGGCACCGGGGAGCTGTTTTTT.

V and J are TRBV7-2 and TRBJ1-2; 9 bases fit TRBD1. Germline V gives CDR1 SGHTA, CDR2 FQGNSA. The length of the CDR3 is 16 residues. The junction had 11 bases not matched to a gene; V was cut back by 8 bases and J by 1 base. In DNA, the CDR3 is TGTGCCAGCGCCTGGGGCCGGGACAGGGTTAACTATGGCTACACCTTC. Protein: CASAWGRDRVNYGYTF. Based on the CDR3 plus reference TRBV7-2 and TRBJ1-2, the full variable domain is GAGVSQSPSNKVTEKGKDVELRCDPISGHTALYWYRQSLGQGLEFLIYFQGNSAPDKSGLPSDRFSAERTGGSVSTLTIQRTQQEDSAVYLCASAWGRDRVNYGYTFGSGTRLTVV.

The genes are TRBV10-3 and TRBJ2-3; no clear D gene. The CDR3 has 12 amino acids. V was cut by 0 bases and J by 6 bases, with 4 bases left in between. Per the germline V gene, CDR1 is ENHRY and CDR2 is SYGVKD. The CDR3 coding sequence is TGTGCCATCAGTGAGTCAGCGGATACGCAGTATTTT. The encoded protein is CAISESADTQYF.

The CDR3 sequence is CATGRTGRTEAFF. The CDR3 region has the DNA TGTGCCACCGGTCGGACAGGGCGCACTGAAGCTTTCTTT. This chain joins TRBV24-1 and TRBJ1-1, with 8 positions matching TRBD1. Looked up from germline, CDR1 is KGHDR and CDR2 is SFDVKD. V was pared by 9 bases and J by 4 bases, with 6 bases of the junction left unmatched. The CDR3 totals 13 residues.

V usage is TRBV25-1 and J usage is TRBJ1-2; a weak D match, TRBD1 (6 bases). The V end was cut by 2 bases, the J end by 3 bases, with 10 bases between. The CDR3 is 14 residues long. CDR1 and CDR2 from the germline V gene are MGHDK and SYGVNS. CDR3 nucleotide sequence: TGTGCCAGCAGTGAAAGGAACAGGGACTATGGCTACACCTTC. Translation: CASSERNRDYGYTF.

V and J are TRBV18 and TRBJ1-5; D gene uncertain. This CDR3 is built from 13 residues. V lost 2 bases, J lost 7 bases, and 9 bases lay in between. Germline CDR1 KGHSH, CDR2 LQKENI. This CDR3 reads CASSPSSEQPQHF. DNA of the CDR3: TGTGCCAGCTCACCATCGAGTGAGCAGCCCCAGCATTTT.

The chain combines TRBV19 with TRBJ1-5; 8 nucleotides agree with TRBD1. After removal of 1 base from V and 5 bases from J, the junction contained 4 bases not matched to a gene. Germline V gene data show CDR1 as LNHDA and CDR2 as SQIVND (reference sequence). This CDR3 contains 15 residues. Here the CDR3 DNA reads TGTGCCAGTAGTATAGTAGGGACAGGTTATCAGCCCCAGCATTTT. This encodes CASSIVGTGYQPQHF.

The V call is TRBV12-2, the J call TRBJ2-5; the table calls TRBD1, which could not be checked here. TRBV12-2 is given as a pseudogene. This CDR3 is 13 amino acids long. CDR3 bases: TGTGCAATGGGGTGGGACAGGGAAGAGACCCAGTACTTC. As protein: CAMGWDREETQYF.

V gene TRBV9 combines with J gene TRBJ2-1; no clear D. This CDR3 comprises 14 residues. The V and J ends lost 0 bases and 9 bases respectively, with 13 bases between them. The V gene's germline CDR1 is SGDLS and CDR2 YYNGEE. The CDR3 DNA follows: TGTGCCAGCAGCGTAGCTCTGCTAGATCTTGAGCAGTTCTTC. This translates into CASSVALLDLEQFF.

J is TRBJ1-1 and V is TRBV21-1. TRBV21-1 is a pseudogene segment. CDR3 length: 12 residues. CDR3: CARLPRDTEAFF. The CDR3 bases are TGTGCCAGGCTTCCGCGGGACACTGAAGCTTTCTTT.

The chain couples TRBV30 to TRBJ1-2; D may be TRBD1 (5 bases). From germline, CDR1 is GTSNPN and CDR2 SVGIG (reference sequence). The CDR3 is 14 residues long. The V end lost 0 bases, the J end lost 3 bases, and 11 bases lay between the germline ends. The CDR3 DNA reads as TGTGCCTGGAGTGTATCAGACAGATACTATGGCTACACCTTC. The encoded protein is CAWSVSDRYYGYTF.

The CDR3 nucleotides are TGTGCCACCAGTGATTTGAGGGGGGTCAAAGAGACCCAGTACTTC. As protein: CATSDLRGVKETQYF. The chain has TRBV24-1 and TRBJ2-5; D may be TRBD1 or TRBD2 (6 bases each). Deletions cut 0 bases from V and 3 bases from J, with 10 bases between. The CDR3 is made up of 15 amino acids. CDR1 is KGHDR, CDR2 SFDVKD, per germline.

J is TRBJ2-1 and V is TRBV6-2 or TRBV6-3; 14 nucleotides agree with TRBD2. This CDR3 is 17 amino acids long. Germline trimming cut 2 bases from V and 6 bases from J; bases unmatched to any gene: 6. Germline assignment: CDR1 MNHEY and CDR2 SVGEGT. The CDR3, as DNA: TGTGCCAGCAGTTACCCGACTAGCGGGGGGGGTCGCAATGAGCAGTTCTTC. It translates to CASSYPTSGGGRNEQFF.

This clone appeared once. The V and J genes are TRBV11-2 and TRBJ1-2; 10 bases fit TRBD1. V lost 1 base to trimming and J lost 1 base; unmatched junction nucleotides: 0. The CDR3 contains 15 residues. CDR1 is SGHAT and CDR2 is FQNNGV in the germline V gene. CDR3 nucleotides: TGTGCCAGCAGCTTAGGGACAGGGGGTAACTATGGCTACACCTTC. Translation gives CASSLGTGGNYGYTF.

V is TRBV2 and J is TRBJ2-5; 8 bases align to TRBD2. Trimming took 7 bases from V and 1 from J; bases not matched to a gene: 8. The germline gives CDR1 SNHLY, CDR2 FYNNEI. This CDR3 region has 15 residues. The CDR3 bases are TGTGCCAGCACCCCCTCGGGGGGGGCCCAAGAGACCCAGTACTTC. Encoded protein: CASTPSGGAQETQYF.

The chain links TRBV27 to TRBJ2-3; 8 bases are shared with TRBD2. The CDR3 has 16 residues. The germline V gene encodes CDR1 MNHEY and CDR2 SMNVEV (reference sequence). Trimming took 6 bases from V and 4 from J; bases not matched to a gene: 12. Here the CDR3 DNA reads TGTGCCAGCAGCCCCTGGGGCGGGGGGCATCCAGATACGCAGTATTTT. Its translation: CASSPWGGGHPDTQYF.

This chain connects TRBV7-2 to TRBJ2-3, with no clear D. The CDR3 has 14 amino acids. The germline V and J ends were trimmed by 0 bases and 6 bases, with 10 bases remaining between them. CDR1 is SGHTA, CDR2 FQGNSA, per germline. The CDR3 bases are TGTGCCAGCAGCTTAGCGGGGTTGTTGGATACGCAGTATTTT. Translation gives CASSLAGLLDTQYF.

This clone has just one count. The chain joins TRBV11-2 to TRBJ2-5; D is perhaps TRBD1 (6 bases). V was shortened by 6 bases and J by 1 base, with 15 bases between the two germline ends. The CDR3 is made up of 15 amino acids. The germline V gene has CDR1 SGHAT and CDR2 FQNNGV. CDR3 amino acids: CASRRGQFIQETQYF. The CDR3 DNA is TGTGCCAGCAGACGTGGACAGTTCATCCAAGAGACCCAGTACTTC. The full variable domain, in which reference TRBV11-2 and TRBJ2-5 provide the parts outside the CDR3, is EAGVAQSPRYKIIEKRQSVAFWCNPISGHATLYWYQQILGQGPKLLIQFQNNGVVDDSQLPKDRFSAERLKGVDSTLKIQPAKLEDSAVYLCASRRGQFIQETQYFGPGTRLLVL.

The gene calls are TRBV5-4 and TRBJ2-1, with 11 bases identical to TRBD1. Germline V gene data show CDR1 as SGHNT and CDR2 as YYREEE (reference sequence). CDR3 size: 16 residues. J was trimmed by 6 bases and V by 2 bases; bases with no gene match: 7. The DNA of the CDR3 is TGTGCCAGCAGCTTCGGTCTCGGGACAGGGGGCAATGAGCAGTTCTTC. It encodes CASSFGLGTGGNEQFF.

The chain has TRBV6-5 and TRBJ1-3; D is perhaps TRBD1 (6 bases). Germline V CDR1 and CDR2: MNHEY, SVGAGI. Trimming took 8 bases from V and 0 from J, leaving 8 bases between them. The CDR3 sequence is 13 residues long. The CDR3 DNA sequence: TGTGCCAGCGGACAGTACTCTGGAAACACCATATATTTT. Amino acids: CASGQYSGNTIYF.

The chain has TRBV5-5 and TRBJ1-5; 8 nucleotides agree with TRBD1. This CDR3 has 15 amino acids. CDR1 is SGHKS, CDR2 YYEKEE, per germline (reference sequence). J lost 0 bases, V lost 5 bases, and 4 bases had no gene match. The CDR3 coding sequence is TGTGCCAGCAGGGACAGGGCCTATAGCAATCAGCCCCAGCATTTT. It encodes CASRDRAYSNQPQHF.

The chain's CDR3 is CASSEGGRGADTQYF. The CDR3 bases are TGTGCCAGCAGTGAGGGAGGGAGAGGGGCGGATACGCAGTATTTT. The chain employs TRBV6-4 and TRBJ2-3; 7 bases fit TRBD2. Germline V gene data show CDR1 as MRHNA and CDR2 as SNTAGT. CDR3 length: 15 amino acids. The trim removed 3 bases at V and 6 bases at J, leaving 9 bases unmatched.

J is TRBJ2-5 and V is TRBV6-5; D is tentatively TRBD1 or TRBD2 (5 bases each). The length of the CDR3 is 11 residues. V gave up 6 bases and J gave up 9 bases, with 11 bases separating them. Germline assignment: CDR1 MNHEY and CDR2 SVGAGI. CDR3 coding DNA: TGTGCCAGCAGGGAGTTGGGGGCCCAGTACTTC. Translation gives CASRELGAQYF.

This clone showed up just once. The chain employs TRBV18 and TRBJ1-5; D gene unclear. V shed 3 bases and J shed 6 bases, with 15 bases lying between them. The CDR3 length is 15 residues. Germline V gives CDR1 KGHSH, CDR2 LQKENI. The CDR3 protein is CASSPYGEGGQPQHF. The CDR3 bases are TGTGCCAGCTCACCCTATGGGGAGGGCGGTCAGCCCCAGCATTTT.

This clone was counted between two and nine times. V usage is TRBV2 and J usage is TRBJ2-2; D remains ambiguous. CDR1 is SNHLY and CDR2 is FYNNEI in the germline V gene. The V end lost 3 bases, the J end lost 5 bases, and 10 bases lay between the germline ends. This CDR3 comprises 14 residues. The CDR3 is CASSDDRFTGELFF. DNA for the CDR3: TGTGCCAGCAGTGACGATAGGTTTACCGGGGAGCTGTTTTTT.

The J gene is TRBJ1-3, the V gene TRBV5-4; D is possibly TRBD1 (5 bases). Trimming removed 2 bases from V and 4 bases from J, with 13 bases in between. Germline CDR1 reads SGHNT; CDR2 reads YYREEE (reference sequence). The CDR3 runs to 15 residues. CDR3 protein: CASSFYTGSGNTIYF. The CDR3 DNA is TGTGCCAGCAGCTTTTATACAGGATCAGGAAACACCATATATTTT.

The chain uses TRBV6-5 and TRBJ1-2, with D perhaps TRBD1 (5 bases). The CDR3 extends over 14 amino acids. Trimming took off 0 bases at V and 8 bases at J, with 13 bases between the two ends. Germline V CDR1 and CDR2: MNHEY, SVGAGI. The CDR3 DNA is TGTGCCAGCAGTTACTCGACCGGGGGGTACGGCTACACCTTC. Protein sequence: CASSYSTGGYGYTF.